This entry lists 26 T cell receptor beta chains sequenced from one sample in a study of beta chain features in type 1 diabetes. Expressed TCRB transcripts were sequenced because the entire RNA isolate underwent reverse transcription. Libraries were prepared by immunoSEQ multiplex PCR; TCRdb keeps only in-frame clonotypes and omits some of them. The sample shows about 220,000 clones, roughly 11% of them seen only once. Material: central memory CD4+ T cells from blood. Source of these receptors: a man between 18 and 35 years old in good health.

This clone turned up a few times. V usage is TRBV11-2 and J usage is TRBJ2-3; 9 nucleotides line up with TRBD2. V trimming: 6 bases; J trimming: 4 bases; junction bases outside the gene matches: 8. The germline V gene encodes CDR1 SGHAT and CDR2 FQNNGV. The CDR3 consists of 15 residues. The CDR3 sequence: CASRSLAGKADTQYF. CDR3 nucleotide sequence: TGTGCCAGCAGGTCTCTAGCGGGAAAGGCAGATACGCAGTATTTT. The variable domain in full, completed from reference TRBV11-2 and TRBJ2-3, reads EAGVAQSPRYKIIEKRQSVAFWCNPISGHATLYWYQQILGQGPKLLIQFQNNGVVDDSQLPKDRFSAERLKGVDSTLKIQPAKLEDSAVYLCASRSLAGKADTQYFGPGTRLTVL.

Turning to this clone: One junction end does not reproduce the germline sequence, and a read error may be involved. The chain joins TRBV2 to TRBJ2-7; D call uncertain. Germline CDR1 reads SNHLY; CDR2 reads FYNNEI. This CDR3 comprises 11 residues. The CDR3 protein is CASSEGVYSYF. DNA for the CDR3: TGTGCCAGCAGCGAAGGCGTCTACTCGTACTTC.

In its sample, this clone was seen a few times. This rearrangement joins TRBV30 to TRBJ1-1; tentatively, D is TRBD1 (6 bases). With 2 bases removed from V and 3 bases from J, the gap between germline ends came to 10 bases. Germline CDR1 reads GTSNPN; CDR2 reads SVGIG (reference sequence). The CDR3 runs to 13 residues. The CDR3 region is CAWSLGGYTEAFF. CDR3 DNA: TGTGCCTGGAGTCTGGGGGGCTACACTGAAGCTTTCTTT.

There are many counts of this clone. This sequence joins TRBV30 and TRBJ2-1; 7 nucleotides line up with TRBD2. Germline V gene data show CDR1 as GTSNPN and CDR2 as SVGIG (reference sequence). There are 14 residues in the CDR3. The trim removed 2 bases at V and 7 bases at J, leaving 8 bases unmatched. DNA of the CDR3: TGTGCCTGGAGTCCTAGCGGCCGGCGGAATGAGCAGTTCTTC. Protein: CAWSPSGRRNEQFF. The full variable domain, with the rest looked up from reference TRBV30 and TRBJ2-1, is SQTIHQWPATLVQPVGSPLSLECTVEGTSNPNLYWYRQAAGRGLQLLFYSVGIGQISSEVPQNLSASRPQDRQFILSSKKLLLSDSGFYLCAWSPSGRRNEQFFGPGTRLTVL.

This clone was observed a few times. The rearrangement joins TRBV5-4 to TRBJ2-1, with D perhaps matching TRBD2 (6 bases). The V gene's germline CDR1 is SGHNT and CDR2 YYREEE (reference sequence). Trimming left V 4 bases short and J 0 bases short, with 14 bases between. CDR3 length equals 16 residues. The CDR3 coding sequence is TGTGCCAGCAGCCCATCTGACGGGAGCTCCTACAATGAGCAGTTCTTC. It translates to CASSPSDGSSYNEQFF.

A few counts support this clone. The rearrangement joins TRBV15 to TRBJ1-1, with unresolved D. From germline, CDR1 is LNHNV and CDR2 YYDKDF (reference sequence). The CDR3 is 15 amino acids. Between the trimmed V and J ends, which lost 0 bases and 0 bases, there was a span of 8 bases. CDR3 nucleotide sequence: TGTGCCACCAGCAGAGATCGCCAGGTGAACACTGAAGCTTTCTTT. This sequence encodes CATSRDRQVNTEAFF. Using reference TRBV15 and TRBJ1-1 for the parts outside the CDR3, the full variable domain is DAMVIQNPRYQVTQFGKPVTLSCSQTLNHNVMYWYQQKSSQAPKLLFHYYDKDFNNEADTPDNFQSRRPNTSFCFLDIRSPGLGDTAMYLCATSRDRQVNTEAFFGQGTRLTVV.

The chain has TRBV2 and TRBJ2-7; TRBD1 might be the D (6 bases). The CDR3 loop spans 14 amino acids. Per germline, CDR1 SNHLY and CDR2 FYNNEI. The V gene lost 6 bases and the J gene lost 2 bases, with 14 bases spanning the gap. This chain's CDR3 is CASSALGTTYEQYF. In DNA form, the CDR3 reads TGTGCCAGCAGCGCCCTAGGGACAACCTACGAGCAGTACTTC.

The rearrangement uses TRBV30 and TRBJ1-2, with D unclear. The CDR3 contains 13 residues. V was pared by 2 bases and J by 4 bases, with 11 bases between. Germline V gene lookup returns CDR1 GTSNPN and CDR2 SVGIG (reference sequence). CDR3 region: CAWSRGGGYGYTF. The CDR3 DNA sequence: TGTGCCTGGAGTCGGGGTGGCGGCTATGGCTACACCTTC. Using reference TRBV30 and TRBJ1-2 for the parts outside the CDR3, the full variable domain is SQTIHQWPATLVQPVGSPLSLECTVEGTSNPNLYWYRQAAGRGLQLLFYSVGIGQISSEVPQNLSASRPQDRQFILSSKKLLLSDSGFYLCAWSRGGGYGYTFGSGTRLTVV.

The chain has TRBV7-9 and TRBJ2-1, with no clear D. From germline, CDR1 is SEHNR and CDR2 FQNEAQ (reference sequence). The CDR3 covers 13 residues. V was cut by 2 bases and J by 8 bases, with 10 bases left in between. CDR3 DNA sequence: TGTGCCAGCAGCTTACGCCAGATCGATGAGCAGTTCTTC. It yields the protein CASSLRQIDEQFF.

This clone was counted many times. The chain combines TRBV29-1 with TRBJ2-1; 10 bases agree with TRBD2. The germline V gene has CDR1 SQVTM and CDR2 ANQGSEA. CDR3 length: 15 amino acids. The J segment lost 8 bases and the V segment lost 4 bases, leaving 11 bases of the junction unmatched. This CDR3 reads CSVVRSGRALDEQFF. The DNA for the CDR3 is TGCAGCGTTGTTCGGAGCGGGAGGGCCTTAGATGAGCAGTTCTTC.

V is TRBV7-2 and J is TRBJ2-2, with D perhaps matching TRBD2 (5 bases). This CDR3 region has 16 residues. Deletions cut 1 base from V and 1 base from J, with 10 bases between. Germline V gene data show CDR1 as SGHTA and CDR2 as FQGNSA. The CDR3 here is CASSLDPGRNTGELFF. The CDR3 DNA reads TGTGCCAGCAGCTTAGACCCGGGGAGGAACACCGGGGAGCTGTTTTTT.

This clone has more than one count but fewer than ten. This sequence joins TRBV6-6 and TRBJ2-1; perhaps TRBD1 as D (6 bases). With 5 bases removed from V and 8 bases from J, the gap between germline ends came to 19 bases. Germline values: CDR1 MNHNY, CDR2 SVGAGI (reference sequence). This CDR3 has 15 residues. The CDR3 DNA sequence: TGTGCCAGCAGTCCCCACAGGGATAATGTGGATGAGCAGTTCTTC. Translated: CASSPHRDNVDEQFF.

This clone has a handful of counts. This chain's CDR3 is CASSDQTGIHEQYF. The CDR3 DNA follows: TGCGCCAGCAGCGACCAGACAGGGATCCACGAGCAGTACTTC. The chain couples TRBV10-1 to TRBJ2-7; 7 bases fit TRBD1. The V and J ends lost 6 bases and 5 bases, in that order; junction bases with no gene match: 10. CDR1 WNHNN and CDR2 SYGVQD come from the germline V gene (reference sequence). CDR3 length: 14 amino acids.

This clone was observed a few times. The V call is TRBV7-2, the J call TRBJ1-5; D not certain. The CDR3 runs 15 residues. Between the trimmed V and J ends, which lost 0 bases and 7 bases, there was a span of 13 bases. CDR1 is SGHTA, CDR2 FQGNSA, per germline. The CDR3 is CASSLAFVGWQPQHF. The CDR3 DNA sequence: TGTGCCAGCAGCTTAGCCTTCGTAGGGTGGCAGCCCCAGCATTTT.

The chain uses TRBV7-2 and TRBJ2-2; D remains unclear. Germline V gives CDR1 SGHTA, CDR2 FQGNSA. There are 14 residues in the CDR3. The germline V and J ends were trimmed by 5 bases and 6 bases, with 13 bases remaining between them. CDR3 loop: CASSPGLPPGELFF. The CDR3 coding sequence is TGTGCCAGCAGCCCGGGCCTCCCCCCCGGGGAGCTGTTTTTT.

Of note for this clone: In the same sample, other DNA sequences code for this CDR3. The genes are TRBV9 and TRBJ2-2, with D unclear. The CDR3 runs to 14 residues. CDR1 is SGDLS and CDR2 is YYNGEE in the germline V gene. Trimming took off 0 bases at V and 4 bases at J, with 7 bases between the two ends. Here the CDR3 DNA reads TGTGCCAGCAGCGTAGTGAGTGGCACCGGGGAGCTGTTTTTT. Translating gives CASSVVSGTGELFF.

The sample holds a few counts of this clone. The CDR3 sequence: CASSLLAGDEQFF. The DNA of the CDR3 is TGTGCCAGCAGTTTATTGGCAGGGGATGAGCAGTTCTTC. The chain uses TRBV28 and TRBJ2-1, with D maybe TRBD1 (6 bases). The length of the CDR3 is 13 residues. Germline V CDR1 and CDR2: MDHEN, SYDVKM. Trimming pared 1 base from V and 8 bases from J, leaving 9 bases between.

The rearrangement joins TRBV30 to TRBJ2-3, with D perhaps matching TRBD1 or TRBD2 (6 bases each). The V gene's germline CDR1 is GTSNPN and CDR2 SVGIG (reference sequence). Trimming shortened V by 7 bases and J by 7 bases, and 9 bases separated the two germline ends. This CDR3 comprises 10 residues. The CDR3 coding sequence is TGTGCCTTAGGGGGGAATACGCAGTATTTT. Translating gives CALGGNTQYF.

This clone came up a few times. The chain links TRBV11-1 to TRBJ2-3; D uncertain. Germline loops: CDR1 SGHAT, CDR2 FQDESV (reference sequence). V dropped 5 bases and J dropped 0 bases, with 12 bases sitting between them. This CDR3 spans 15 amino acids. The CDR3 sequence is CASSPRRSSTDTQYF. The DNA for the CDR3 is TGTGCCAGCAGCCCGCGCAGGTCTAGCACAGATACGCAGTATTTT.

This clone was detected once. V is TRBV6-5 and J is TRBJ2-5, with 9 bases aligning to TRBD2. With V trimmed by 5 bases and J by 4 bases, 8 bases remained unmatched. This CDR3 comprises 15 residues. The germline V gene encodes CDR1 MNHEY and CDR2 SVGAGI. The CDR3 DNA is TGTGCCAGCAGTCCCCCTGCGGGAGGGACAGAGACCCAGTACTTC. Protein sequence: CASSPPAGGTETQYF.

The chain recombines TRBV5-1 with TRBJ2-5; 9 bases line up with TRBD1. Looked up from germline, CDR1 is SGHRS and CDR2 is YFSETQ. The CDR3 extends over 15 amino acids. V was clipped by 4 bases and J by 1 base; unmatched bases: 5. The CDR3 DNA reads TGCGCCAGCAGCGAGGGGACAGGGCGCCAAGAGACCCAGTACTTC. Its protein is CASSEGTGRQETQYF. Full variable domain (missing parts from reference TRBV5-1 and TRBJ2-5): KAGVTQTPRYLIKTRGQQVTLSCSPISGHRSVSWYQQTPGQGLQFLFEYFSETQRNKGNFPGRFSGRQFSNSRSEMNVSTLELGDSALYLCASSEGTGRQETQYFGPGTRLLVL.

This clone was seen a handful of times. The chain joins TRBV6-5 to TRBJ2-7, with 12 bases matching TRBD2. The CDR3 is made up of 16 amino acids. V lost 0 bases, J lost 1 base, and 1 base stayed unmatched. From germline, CDR1 is MNHEY and CDR2 SVGAGI. CDR3 in DNA: TGTGCCAGCAGTTACTCGGGACTAGCGGGTTCCTACGAGCAGTACTTC. Translated, it gives CASSYSGLAGSYEQYF.

This clone showed up just a few times. V and J are TRBV5-1 and TRBJ2-1; D possibly corresponds to TRBD1 (6 bases). Deletions cut 4 bases from V and 3 bases from J, with 8 bases between. Germline CDR1 SGHRS, CDR2 YFSETQ. The length of the CDR3 is 13 residues. DNA for the CDR3: TGCGCCAGCAGCCAGGGGAACTACAATGAGCAGTTCTTC. As protein: CASSQGNYNEQFF.

This clone was recorded at least ten times. V and J are TRBV29-1 and TRBJ2-1; 11 nucleotides agree with TRBD2. V dropped 8 bases and J dropped 0; count of bases not matched to a gene: 9. The CDR3 spans 16 residues. Germline V lookup: CDR1 SQVTM, CDR2 ANQGSEA. CDR3 sequence (DNA): TGCAGCATGTGGGCTAGCGGGGGGAGCTCCTACAATGAGCAGTTCTTC. This translates into CSMWASGGSSYNEQFF.

The chain links TRBV15 to TRBJ1-2; the D gene is possibly TRBD1 (5 bases). V lost 4 bases and J lost 4, with 13 bases in between. Germline loops: CDR1 LNHNV, CDR2 YYDKDF (reference sequence). The CDR3 consists of 14 residues. Here the CDR3 DNA reads TGTGCCACCAGCACTGCGCAGGGTGCCTATGGCTACACCTTC. This sequence encodes CATSTAQGAYGYTF.

J is TRBJ2-1 and V is TRBV11-2; TRBD2 aligns across 9 bases. Trimming took 3 bases from V and 8 from J; bases not matched to a gene: 5. Germline V gene lookup returns CDR1 SGHAT and CDR2 FQNNGV. The CDR3 length is 14 residues. The CDR3 sequence: CASSFWREGDEQFF. CDR3 nucleotide sequence: TGTGCCAGCAGCTTCTGGCGGGAGGGAGATGAGCAGTTCTTC.